The clone carrying this T cell receptor beta chain was found many times. Germline V gene sequence: CDR1 SQVTM, CDR2 ANQGSEA. The CDR3 is 10 residues long. The V end was cut by 3 bases, the J end by 11 bases, with 8 bases between. The source of the sample is a study of T cells after yellow fever vaccination. From the 5' RACE reads, TCRdb called clonotypes with MiXCR, one entry per CDR3 protein. The data hold 320,000 or so distinct CDR3 sequences, with roughly 7.5% observed a single time. The sequence was obtained from a man aged 18-30 years who received the YFV17D yellow fever vaccine. Sequencing was performed on PBMCs, taken around 45 days after the first yellow fever vaccination. The chain couples TRBV29-1 to TRBJ2-1, with D unclear. CDR3 bases: TGCAGCGTTGATACAGTACAGCAGTTCTTC. Amino acids: CSVDTVQQFF.